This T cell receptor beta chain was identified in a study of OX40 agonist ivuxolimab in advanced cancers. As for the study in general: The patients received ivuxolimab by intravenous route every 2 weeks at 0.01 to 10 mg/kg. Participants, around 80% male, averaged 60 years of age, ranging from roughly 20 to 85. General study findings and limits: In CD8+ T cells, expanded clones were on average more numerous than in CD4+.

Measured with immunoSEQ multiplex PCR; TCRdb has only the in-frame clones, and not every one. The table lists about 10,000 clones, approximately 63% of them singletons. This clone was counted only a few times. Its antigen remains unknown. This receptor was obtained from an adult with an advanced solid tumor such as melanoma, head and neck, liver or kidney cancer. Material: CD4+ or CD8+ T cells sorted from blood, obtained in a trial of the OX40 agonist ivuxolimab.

CDR3 DNA: TGTGCCAGCAGCTTGGGACAGGCTCGATACGAGCAGTACTTC. It is translated as CASSLGQARYEQYF. This sequence joins TRBV7-9 and TRBJ2-7; TRBD1 matches 8 bases. J gave up 4 bases and V 3 bases, and 5 bases lay outside the gene matches. The germline CDR1 and CDR2 sequences are SEHNR and FQNEAQ (reference sequence). The CDR3 loop spans 14 amino acids.